These 5 T cell receptor beta chains were sequenced from one sample in a study of blood T cell repertoires in COVID-19. Repertoires were generated with immunoSEQ multiplex PCR, while TCRdb's copy carries only in-frame clones and drops some. The sample lists 35,000 or so clones, 90% to 95% seen once, with about 39% in the top ten. Sequenced input: peripheral blood. These TCRs come from a man aged 55 to 69 with active or convalescent COVID-19.

The V and J genes are TRBV5-5 and TRBJ2-3; possible D gene TRBD2, 5 bases. With 4 bases removed from V and 3 bases from J, the gap between germline ends came to 15 bases. Germline V lookup: CDR1 SGHKS, CDR2 YYEKEE (reference sequence). This CDR3 spans 15 amino acids. The CDR3 loop reads CASSPWRTQTDTQYF. CDR3 nucleotides: TGTGCCAGCAGCCCGTGGAGGACTCAAACAGATACGCAGTATTTT.

The chain combines TRBV11-2 with TRBJ2-6; D gene ambiguous. V was shortened by 5 bases and J by 0 bases, with 11 bases between the two germline ends. The V gene's germline CDR1 is SGHAT and CDR2 FQNNGV. This CDR3 comprises 16 residues. This CDR3 is CASSHWAFSGANVLTF. DNA of the CDR3: TGTGCCAGCAGCCATTGGGCGTTCTCTGGGGCCAACGTCCTGACTTTC.

The genes are TRBV5-6 and TRBJ1-1, with 9 positions matching TRBD1. Germline-derived CDR1 and CDR2 are SGHDT and YYEEEE. Trimming removed 7 bases from V and 0 bases from J; junction bases left unmatched: 7. The CDR3 contains 15 residues. CDR3 residues: CASANRGLMNTEAFF. The CDR3 DNA is TGTGCCAGCGCAAACAGGGGGCTGATGAACACTGAAGCTTTCTTT.

This rearrangement joins TRBV5-5 to TRBJ1-1, with 8 bases that match TRBD1. Germline V gene sequence: CDR1 SGHKS, CDR2 YYEKEE (reference sequence). J lost 3 bases, V lost 4 bases, and 14 bases had no gene match. The CDR3 is 17 residues long. CDR3 sequence: CASSPVGRGQEDTEAFF. The CDR3 DNA reads TGTGCCAGCAGCCCAGTGGGCAGGGGGCAGGAGGACACTGAAGCTTTCTTT.

This chain links TRBV7-3 with TRBJ2-1; 7 bases align to TRBD2. The V and J ends lost 5 bases and 5 bases, in that order; junction bases with no gene match: 9. Per germline, CDR1 SGHTA and CDR2 FQGTGA. The CDR3 sequence is 15 residues long. CDR3 sequence: CASSTLSGRNNEQFF. As DNA, the CDR3 is TGTGCCAGCAGCACCCTTAGCGGGCGAAACAATGAGCAGTTCTTC.